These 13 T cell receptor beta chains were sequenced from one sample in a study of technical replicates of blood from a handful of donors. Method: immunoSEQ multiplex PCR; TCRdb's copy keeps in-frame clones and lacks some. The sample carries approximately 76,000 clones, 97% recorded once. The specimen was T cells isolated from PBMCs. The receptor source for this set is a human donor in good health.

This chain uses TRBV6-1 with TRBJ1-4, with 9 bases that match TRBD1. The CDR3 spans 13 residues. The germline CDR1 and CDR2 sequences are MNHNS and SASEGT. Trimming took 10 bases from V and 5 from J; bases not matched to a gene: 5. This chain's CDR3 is CATRGTGNEKLFF. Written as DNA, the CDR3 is TGTGCCACCCGGGGGACAGGGAATGAAAAACTGTTTTTT.

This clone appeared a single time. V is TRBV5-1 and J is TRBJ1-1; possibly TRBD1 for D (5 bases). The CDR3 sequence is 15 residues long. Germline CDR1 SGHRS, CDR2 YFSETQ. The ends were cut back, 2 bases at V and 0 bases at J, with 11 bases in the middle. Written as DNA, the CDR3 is TGCGCCAGCAGCTTCCAGCAGGGCCTGAACACTGAAGCTTTCTTT. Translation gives CASSFQQGLNTEAFF. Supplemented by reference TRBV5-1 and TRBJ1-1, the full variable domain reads KAGVTQTPRYLIKTRGQQVTLSCSPISGHRSVSWYQQTPGQGLQFLFEYFSETQRNKGNFPGRFSGRQFSNSRSEMNVSTLELGDSALYLCASSFQQGLNTEAFFGQGTRLTVV.

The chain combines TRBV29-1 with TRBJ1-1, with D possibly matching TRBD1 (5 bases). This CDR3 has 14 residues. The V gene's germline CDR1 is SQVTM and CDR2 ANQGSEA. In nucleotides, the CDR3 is TGCAGTGGGAATAGGGGCAGGATGAACACTGAAGCTTTCTTT. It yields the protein CSGNRGRMNTEAFF.

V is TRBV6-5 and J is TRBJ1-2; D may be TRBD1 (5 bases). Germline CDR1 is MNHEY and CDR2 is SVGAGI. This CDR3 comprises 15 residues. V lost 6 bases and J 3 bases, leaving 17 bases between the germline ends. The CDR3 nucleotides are TGTGCCAGCAGCCCACCGGGGGTTCGGCACTATGGCTACACCTTC. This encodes CASSPPGVRHYGYTF.

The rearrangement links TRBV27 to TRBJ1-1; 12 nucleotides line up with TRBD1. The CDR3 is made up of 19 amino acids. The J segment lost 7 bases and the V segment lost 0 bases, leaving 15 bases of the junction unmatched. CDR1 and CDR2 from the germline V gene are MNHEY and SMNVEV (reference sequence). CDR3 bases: TGTGCCAGCAGTTTATCGGCCGGGACAGGGGGCGTCAATCTTGATGAAGCTTTCTTT. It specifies CASSLSAGTGGVNLDEAFF.

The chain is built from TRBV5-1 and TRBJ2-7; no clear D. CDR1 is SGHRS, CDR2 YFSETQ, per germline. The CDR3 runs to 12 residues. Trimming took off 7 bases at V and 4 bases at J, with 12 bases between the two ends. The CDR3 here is CASASPGYEQYF. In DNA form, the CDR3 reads TGCGCCAGCGCATCCCCCGGGTACGAGCAGTACTTC.

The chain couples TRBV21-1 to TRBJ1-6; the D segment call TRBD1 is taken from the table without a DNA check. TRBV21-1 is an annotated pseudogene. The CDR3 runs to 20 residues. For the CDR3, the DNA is TGTGCCAGCAGCTCCCCCGGGACAGGGGTCTCGGGGTTTTTGTATTCACCCCTCCACTTT. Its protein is CASSSPGTGVSGFLYSPLHF.

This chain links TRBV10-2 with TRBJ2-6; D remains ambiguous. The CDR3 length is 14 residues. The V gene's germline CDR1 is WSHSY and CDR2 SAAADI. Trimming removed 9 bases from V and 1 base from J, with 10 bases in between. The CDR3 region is CASSVSSGANVLTF. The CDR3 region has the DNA TGCGCCAGTTCCGTGAGTTCTGGGGCCAACGTCCTGACTTTC.

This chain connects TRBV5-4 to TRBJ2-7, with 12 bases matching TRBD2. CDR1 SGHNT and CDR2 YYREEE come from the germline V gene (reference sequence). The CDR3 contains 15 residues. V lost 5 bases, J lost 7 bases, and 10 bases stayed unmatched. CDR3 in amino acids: CASRVGGGLAGEQYF. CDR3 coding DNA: TGTGCCAGCAGGGTTGGGGGAGGACTAGCGGGAGAGCAGTACTTC.

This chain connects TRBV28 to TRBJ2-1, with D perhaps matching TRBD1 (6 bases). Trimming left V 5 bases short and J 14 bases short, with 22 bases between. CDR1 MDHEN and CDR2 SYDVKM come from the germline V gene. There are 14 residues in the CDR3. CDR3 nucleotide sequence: TGTGCCAGCAGTCCCCCCCCGCGCGGACAGAGGAAGTTCTTC. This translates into CASSPPPRGQRKFF.

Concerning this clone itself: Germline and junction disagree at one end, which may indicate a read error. CDR3 in amino acids: CASSVGTSGFNEQFF. CDR3 sequence (DNA): TGTGCTAGCAGCGTCGGGACTAGCGGTTTCAATGAGCAGTTCTTC. The chain employs TRBV7-7 and TRBJ2-1; 11 nucleotides match TRBD2. The germline V gene encodes CDR1 SSHAT and CDR2 FNYEAQ (reference sequence). CDR3 length equals 15 residues.

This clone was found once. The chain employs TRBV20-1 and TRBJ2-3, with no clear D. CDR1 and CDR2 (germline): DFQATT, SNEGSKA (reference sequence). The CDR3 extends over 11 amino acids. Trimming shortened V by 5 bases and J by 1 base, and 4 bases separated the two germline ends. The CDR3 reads CSAPRTDTQYF. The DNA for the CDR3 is TGCAGTGCTCCTCGCACAGATACGCAGTATTTT.

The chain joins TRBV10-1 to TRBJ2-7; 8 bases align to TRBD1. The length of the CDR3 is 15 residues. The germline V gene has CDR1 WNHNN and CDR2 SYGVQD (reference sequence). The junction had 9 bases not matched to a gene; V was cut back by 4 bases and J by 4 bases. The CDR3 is CASSGGAQGEYEQYF. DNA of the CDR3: TGCGCCAGCAGTGGAGGTGCACAGGGGGAGTACGAGCAGTACTTC.